What follows are 14 T cell receptor beta chains derived from one specimen sequenced in a study of T cells in Graves' hyperthyroidism and ophthalmopathy. TCR beta CDR3 region amplification was performed from RNA transcripts. HTBI primers drove first-round RT-PCR of the TCR CDR3. TCRdb re-derived calls from the multiplex PCR reads in MiXCR, one entry per CDR3 protein. The data show around 430,000 distinct CDR3 sequences, 14% to 15% seen once. Sequences were obtained from blood. These receptors all come from a woman in her twenties or thirties with Graves' hyperthyroidism.

As to this clonotype: In this CDR3 the conserved last residue, phenylalanine or tryptophan, is missing, so a read error is likely. The rearrangement uses TRBV24-1 and TRBJ2-5; D not resolved. Germline assignment: CDR1 KGHDR and CDR2 SFDVKD. The CDR3 has 15 amino acids. Trimming shortened V by 3 bases and J by 0 bases, and 10 bases separated the two germline ends. CDR3 DNA: TGTGCCACCAGTGATCTGACTGATTACCAAGAGACCCAGTACCTC. It yields the protein CATSDLTDYQETQYL.

The rearrangement links TRBV2 to TRBJ1-1, with D perhaps TRBD1 (6 bases). This CDR3 comprises 11 residues. Germline V lookup: CDR1 SNHLY, CDR2 FYNNEI. The V end lost 5 bases, the J end lost 12 bases, and 13 bases lay between the germline ends. CDR3 region: CASSWTAETFF. The DNA for the CDR3 is TGTGCCAGCAGTTGGACAGCGGAAACTTTCTTT.

V gene TRBV12-3 or TRBV12-4 combines with J gene TRBJ2-1; D is undetermined. There are 14 residues in the CDR3. The ends were cut back, 3 bases at V and 12 bases at J, with 18 bases in the middle. The CDR3 protein is CASSLSTTIMGQFF. The CDR3 DNA follows: TGTGCCAGCAGTTTGAGCACTACCATCATGGGGCAGTTCTTC.

The table lists this clonotype with many counts. The gene calls are TRBV20-1 and TRBJ1-5; possibly TRBD1 for D (5 bases). Trimming stripped 4 bases from V and 3 bases from J, with 13 bases between. Germline-derived CDR1 and CDR2 are DFQATT and SNEGSKA (reference sequence). The CDR3 extends over 14 amino acids. CDR3 loop: CSAIQGRDNQPQHF. The CDR3 bases are TGCAGTGCTATTCAGGGTAGGGACAATCAGCCCCAGCATTTT.

The V and J genes are TRBV29-1 and TRBJ2-7; D possibly corresponds to TRBD1 (6 bases). The CDR3 loop spans 17 amino acids. V gave up 0 bases and J gave up 4 bases, with 22 bases separating them. The germline V gene has CDR1 SQVTM and CDR2 ANQGSEA. This CDR3 is CSVEDYCRDTVAYEQYF. In DNA, the CDR3 is TGCAGCGTTGAAGATTATTGTCGGGACACTGTAGCTTACGAGCAGTACTTC.

A word on this clonotype: This may stem from a read error, because a much larger clone lies one nucleotide away. The rearrangement links TRBV28 to TRBJ2-1, with D perhaps matching TRBD2 (6 bases). The end of the DNA aligns better with TRBJ2-7, so the J call may be wrong. This CDR3 region has 16 residues. The germline CDR1 and CDR2 sequences are MDHEN and SYDVKM. This CDR3 reads CASRLHIAASYNEQYF. CDR3 sequence (DNA): TGTGCCAGCAGACTCCATATAGCGGCCTCCTACAATGAGCAGTACTTC.

This clonotype was seen at least ten times. DNA of the CDR3: TGTGCCAGCAGTTTAGTTACTCCGGGGAATGAGCAGTTCTTC. This encodes CASSLVTPGNEQFF. The rearrangement uses TRBV27 and TRBJ2-1, with a possible D match to TRBD2 (5 bases). CDR1 and CDR2 from the germline V gene are MNHEY and SMNVEV (reference sequence). The CDR3 length is 14 residues. Deletions cut 2 bases from V and 7 bases from J, with 12 bases between.

This clonotype has ten or more counts. This sequence joins TRBV28 and TRBJ2-4, with TRBD1 identical over 11 bases. The CDR3 contains 16 residues. Germline V lookup: CDR1 MDHEN, CDR2 SYDVKM. The trim removed 6 bases at V and 3 bases at J, leaving 7 bases unmatched. CDR3 coding DNA: TGTGCCAGCAGAGAGCGGACAGGGGGCGGCAAAAACATTCAGTACTTC. It yields the protein CASRERTGGGKNIQYF. The full variable domain, in which reference TRBV28 and TRBJ2-4 provide the parts outside the CDR3, is DVKVTQSSRYLVKRTGEKVFLECVQDMDHENMFWYRQDPGLGLRLIYFSYDVKMKEKGDIPEGYSVSREKKERFSLILESASTNQTSMYLCASRERTGGGKNIQYFGAGTRLSVL.

The J gene is TRBJ2-1, the V gene TRBV28; D remains ambiguous. V was shortened by 3 bases and J by 14 bases, with 2 bases between the two germline ends. CDR3 size: 8 residues. Germline V CDR1 and CDR2: MDHEN, SYDVKM. The CDR3 spells CASSFKFF. The CDR3 DNA sequence: TGTGCCAGCAGTTTTAAGTTCTTC.

This clonotype was recorded many times. In nucleotides, the CDR3 is TGTGCCAGCAGTTTAGGGGTCTCTGGAAACACCATATATTTT. It specifies CASSLGVSGNTIYF. The chain joins TRBV12-3 or TRBV12-4 to TRBJ1-3, with unresolved D. V lost 1 base and J 0 bases, leaving 4 bases between the germline ends. This CDR3 has 14 amino acids.

This clonotype was seen repeatedly, ten times or more. The V gene is TRBV3-1, the J gene TRBJ2-5; possible D gene TRBD2, 6 bases. Per germline, CDR1 LGHDT and CDR2 YNNKEL (reference sequence). The CDR3 totals 15 residues. V shed 3 bases and J shed 4 bases, with 15 bases lying between them. The CDR3 loop reads CASSQASVRRETQYF. CDR3 bases: TGTGCCAGCAGCCAGGCTAGCGTGAGGCGAGAGACCCAGTACTTC.

At least ten counts were recorded for this clonotype. The chain has TRBV27 and TRBJ2-2; 7 bases are shared with TRBD2. This CDR3 is 16 amino acids long. Trimming at V came to 8 bases and at J to 3 bases, leaving 12 bases not matched to a gene. CDR1 MNHEY and CDR2 SMNVEV come from the germline V gene (reference sequence). Here the CDR3 DNA reads TGTGCCAGCTCCTCGCGTGGGAGGGCTGACACCGGGGAGCTGTTTTTT. Protein: CASSSRGRADTGELFF.

This chain uses TRBV3-1 with TRBJ2-4; D is unclear. CDR3 size: 13 residues. Germline CDR1 LGHDT, CDR2 YNNKEL (reference sequence). Trimming took 0 bases from V and 12 from J, leaving 12 bases between them. The CDR3 nucleotides are TGTGCCAGCAGCCAAGATAGAAGGAGTGGTCAGTACTTC. Translating it yields CASSQDRRSGQYF.

This clonotype was observed many times. This chain connects TRBV5-8 to TRBJ1-2, with 7 bases fitting TRBD1. Germline CDR1 reads SGHTS; CDR2 reads YDEGEE. The CDR3 is 15 amino acids. V gave up 0 bases and J gave up 4 bases; unmatched junction bases: 6. Here the CDR3 reads CASSLERGPGYGYTF. In nucleotides, the CDR3 is TGTGCCAGCAGCTTGGAGAGGGGGCCTGGCTATGGCTACACCTTC. Full variable domain (remainder filled in from reference TRBV5-8 and TRBJ1-2): EAGVTQSPTHLIKTRGQQATLRCSPISGHTSVYWYQQALGLGLQFLLWYDEGEERNRGNFPPRFSGRQFPNYSSELNVNALELEDSALYLCASSLERGPGYGYTFGSGTRLTVV.